The rows below give T cell receptor beta chains drawn from one sample of a study of blood T cell repertoires in COVID-19. Produced via immunoSEQ multiplex PCR; TCRdb's table is partial and in-frame only. This table has under 150,000 clones, around 85% appearing once. Sequenced input: peripheral blood. Every receptor here comes from a human donor in a cohort sampled during active COVID-19. Each CDR3 is given with its conserved first and last residue. A D gene is named only where the DNA matches it firmly. Clone size appears in some rows only: once, few, many, or a class for an expanded clone.

DNA: TGTGCCATCACGCGACAGCAGAACACTGAAGCTTTCTTT
CDR3: CAITRQQNTEAFF
D: NA
J: TRBJ1-1
size: NA
V: TRBV10-3

DNA: TGTGCCAGCAGCTCCAGACCGGGACAGAACACCGGGGAGCTGTTTTTT
CDR3: CASSSRPGQNTGELFF
D: NA
J: TRBJ2-2
size: NA
V: TRBV7-6

DNA: TGTGCCAGCAGCCCCCCCCGCACAGGGGGAGAGACCCAGTACTTC
CDR3: CASSPPRTGGETQYF
D: TRBD1
J: TRBJ2-5
size: NA
V: TRBV7-9

DNA: TGTGCCAGCAGCCCCCGGACAGGGCAGGCTGAAGCTTTCTTT
CDR3: CASSPRTGQAEAFF
D: TRBD1
J: TRBJ1-1
size: once
V: TRBV9

DNA: TGTGCCAGCAGCTTGGGGACAGGGGCCATGAACACTGAAGCTTTCTTT
CDR3: CASSLGTGAMNTEAFF
D: TRBD1
J: TRBJ1-1
size: few
V: TRBV11-2

DNA: TGTGCCAGCTGGGGGAGGGGCTATGGCTACACCTTC
CDR3: CASWGRGYGYTF
D: NA
J: TRBJ1-2
size: NA
V: TRBV11-3

DNA: TGCGCCAGCAGCCAAGACGTTGGAGGGGACGGAAACACCATATATTTT
CDR3: CASSQDVGGDGNTIYF
D: NA
J: TRBJ1-3
size: NA
V: TRBV4-3

DNA: TGTGCCAGCAACCCTGAGGACAGGGATAAGGCGCCATACGAGCAGTACTTC
CDR3: CASNPEDRDKAPYEQYF
D: TRBD1
J: TRBJ2-7
size: few
V: TRBV7-2

DNA: TGTGCCAGCATGGGCAGGGAGGGTCAGCCCCAGCATTTT
CDR3: CASMGREGQPQHF
D: NA
J: TRBJ1-5
size: NA
V: TRBV6-5

DNA: TGTGCCAGCAGTTCCGGTCGACTAGCGGGCCTCAATGAGCAGTTCTTC
CDR3: CASSSGRLAGLNEQFF
D: TRBD2
J: TRBJ2-1
size: NA
V: TRBV27

DNA: TGCGCCAGCAGCCAAGCCCGGGTTGGAAGAGATACGCAGTATTTT
CDR3: CASSQARVGRDTQYF
D: NA
J: TRBJ2-3
size: NA
V: TRBV4-3

DNA: TGTGCCAGCAGCTTAGGGCGGCGCGTTACGGGGGAGACCCAGTACTTC
CDR3: CASSLGRRVTGETQYF
D: NA
J: TRBJ2-5
size: NA
V: TRBV7-2

DNA: TGTGCCAGCAATCCCAGGGGGGTCGCAGATGAGCAGTTCTTC
CDR3: CASNPRGVADEQFF
D: NA
J: TRBJ2-1
size: NA
V: TRBV27

DNA: TGTGCCAGCAGTGAAGCGAGGCAGGGGGTGCATGAGCAGTTCTTC
CDR3: CASSEARQGVHEQFF
D: TRBD1
J: TRBJ2-1
size: once
V: TRBV6-1

DNA: TGTGCCAGCAGTAAGGGACAGGGGCTAGGCCAGCCCCAGCATTTT
CDR3: CASSKGQGLGQPQHF
D: TRBD1
J: TRBJ1-5
size: NA
V: TRBV5-6

DNA: TGTGCCTGCAAGGAGGGGGCCGCCTACGAGCAGTACTTC
CDR3: CACKEGAAYEQYF
D: NA
J: TRBJ2-7
size: NA
V: TRBV27

DNA: TGTGCCAGCAGTGAATGGGGACAGGCCTACGAGCAGTACTTC
CDR3: CASSEWGQAYEQYF
D: TRBD1
J: TRBJ2-7
size: NA
V: TRBV6-1

DNA: TGTGCCAGCACCGCCGGGGGGGGTAGGGATGAGCAGTTCTTC
CDR3: CASTAGGGRDEQFF
D: TRBD2
J: TRBJ2-1
size: NA
V: TRBV6-5

DNA: TGCGCCAGCAGCCTCGGACAGGGGCATACTAATGAAAAACTGTTTTTT
CDR3: CASSLGQGHTNEKLFF
D: TRBD1
J: TRBJ1-4
size: NA
V: TRBV4-3

DNA: TGTGCCAGCAGCGTAGACACACATAATTCACCCCTCCACTTT
CDR3: CASSVDTHNSPLHF
D: NA
J: TRBJ1-6
size: once
V: TRBV9

DNA: TGTGCCAGCAGCTTAGGGGAGCGGCCAGATACGCAGTATTTT
CDR3: CASSLGERPDTQYF
D: NA
J: TRBJ2-3
size: NA
V: TRBV7-2

DNA: TGTGCCAGCGGGAGGCTCTCAAGCTCCTACGAGCAGTACTTC
CDR3: CASGRLSSSYEQYF
D: NA
J: TRBJ2-7
size: NA
V: TRBV2

DNA: TGTGCCAGCAGCTTCGGCGGGGTCGGTGGGCCCCTCCACTTT
CDR3: CASSFGGVGGPLHF
D: NA
J: TRBJ1-6
size: NA
V: TRBV7-9

DNA: TGTGCCAGCAGCCAGGGGGGATCCAACTATGGCTACACCTTC
CDR3: CASSQGGSNYGYTF
D: NA
J: TRBJ1-2
size: NA
V: TRBV14

DNA: TGTGCCAGCAGCTATCGGGGTCTTGGTAATTCACCCCTCCACTTT
CDR3: CASSYRGLGNSPLHF
D: NA
J: TRBJ1-6
size: NA
V: TRBV9

DNA: TGTGCCTCCCGGAACACCGGGGAGCTGTTTTTT
CDR3: CASRNTGELFF
D: NA
J: TRBJ2-2
size: NA
V: TRBV30

DNA: TGTGCCACCAGCACCCACAGGACAACTAATGAAAAACTGTTTTTT
CDR3: CATSTHRTTNEKLFF
D: NA
J: TRBJ1-4
size: NA
V: TRBV15

DNA: TGTGCCAGCAGCCAAGGGTCGGGAGCCCTGATGGTCTATGGCTACACCTTC
CDR3: CASSQGSGALMVYGYTF
D: NA
J: TRBJ1-2
size: once
V: TRBV3-1/TRBV3-2

DNA: TGTGCCAGCAGCTTCCGACAGGGAAATGAAAAACTGTTTTTT
CDR3: CASSFRQGNEKLFF
D: TRBD1
J: TRBJ1-4
size: NA
V: TRBV5-4

DNA: TGTGCCAGCAGTTCCGCCATCGGGGTGACAGGGCTGGCCTATAATTCACCCCTCCACTTT
CDR3: CASSSAIGVTGLAYNSPLHF
D: TRBD1
J: TRBJ1-6
size: NA
V: TRBV6-2/TRBV6-3

DNA: TGCGCCAGCAGCCTGAGGGCGGGGGGCACAGATACGCAGTATTTT
CDR3: CASSLRAGGTDTQYF
D: TRBD2
J: TRBJ2-3
size: NA
V: TRBV4-3

DNA: TGTGCCCATAGGGACAGGGGGCGCGTCGGGGAGCTGTTTTTT
CDR3: CAHRDRGRVGELFF
D: TRBD1
J: TRBJ2-2
size: NA
V: TRBV30

DNA: TGTGCCAGCACTCCGCTGGGCGTCTCCTACAATGAGCAGTTCTTC
CDR3: CASTPLGVSYNEQFF
D: NA
J: TRBJ2-1
size: NA
V: TRBV7-2

DNA: TGTGCCAGCAGCACCAGGACTAGCGGGGGCCACGAGCAGTACTTC
CDR3: CASSTRTSGGHEQYF
D: TRBD2
J: TRBJ2-7
size: NA
V: TRBV5-4

DNA: TGCAGCGTTGATGGTAGTCTCTATGGCTACACCTTC
CDR3: CSVDGSLYGYTF
D: NA
J: TRBJ1-2
size: NA
V: TRBV29-1

DNA: TGTGCCAGTAGTTCTGGGCAGTTGTTCACCGGGGAGCTGTTTTTT
CDR3: CASSSGQLFTGELFF
D: NA
J: TRBJ2-2
size: few
V: TRBV19

DNA: TGTGCCATCAGTCGAAGCGGGAGCTCCTACAATGAGCAGTTCTTC
CDR3: CAISRSGSSYNEQFF
D: TRBD2
J: TRBJ2-1
size: once
V: TRBV10-3

DNA: TGTGCCAGCAGTTTAGTCGAGGGAAACATTCAGTACTTC
CDR3: CASSLVEGNIQYF
D: NA
J: TRBJ2-4
size: NA
V: TRBV12-3/TRBV12-4

DNA: TGTGCCAGCAGCCAAGGACAGGGATTGAACACTGAAGCTTTCTTT
CDR3: CASSQGQGLNTEAFF
D: TRBD1
J: TRBJ1-1
size: NA
V: TRBV3-1/TRBV3-2

DNA: TGTGCCAGCAGTTACTTCCCACCGGGACAGGGGGCTCAGCCCCAGCATTTT
CDR3: CASSYFPPGQGAQPQHF
D: TRBD1
J: TRBJ1-5
size: NA
V: TRBV6-2/TRBV6-3

DNA: TGTGCCAGCACCAGGGACAGGATGAACACTGAAGCTTTCTTT
CDR3: CASTRDRMNTEAFF
D: TRBD1
J: TRBJ1-1
size: NA
V: TRBV2

DNA: TGTGCCAGCAGTACCACCGGGACAGGAAAGGCTTTCTTT
CDR3: CASSTTGTGKAFF
D: TRBD1
J: TRBJ1-1
size: NA
V: TRBV28

DNA: TGTGCCAGCAGTCCGCAGGGGGCGATCACCGGGGAGCTGTTTTTT
CDR3: CASSPQGAITGELFF
D: TRBD1
J: TRBJ2-2
size: NA
V: TRBV6-6

DNA: TGTGCCAGCAGTTTTAGGGGGGGCGAGCAGTACTTC
CDR3: CASSFRGGEQYF
D: NA
J: TRBJ2-7
size: NA
V: TRBV12-3/TRBV12-4

DNA: TGTGCCAGCAGTTACTCCCAGGGGCCGAATGAAAAACTGTTTTTT
CDR3: CASSYSQGPNEKLFF
D: NA
J: TRBJ1-4
size: NA
V: TRBV6-6